This TCR beta chain was retrieved from a study of cytomegalovirus exposure and HLA in healthy donors. Researchers ran the PCR with 60 Vbeta and 13 Jbeta primers. The protocol was immunoSEQ multiplex PCR, while the TCRdb copy is restricted to in-frame clones and leaves out a portion. The sample consists of 150,000 or so clones, 70% to 80% of them appearing once. In the case of this clone: Its antigen is undetermined. This same CDR3 is encoded by further DNA sequences in the sample.

Study-wide findings and caveats: The likely explanation for a cluster of highly shared sequence variants was sequencing artifact.

The CDR3 length is 14 residues. Trimming left V 0 bases short and J 5 bases short, with 8 bases between. The germline gives CDR1 MGHRA, CDR2 YSYEKL. Source material: PBMCs. This receptor was identified in a man aged 45-60 years in good health and CMV-seropositive. The rearrangement joins TRBV4-1 to TRBJ1-5, with D hard to call. CDR3 DNA: TGCGCCAGCAGCCAAGAGGGCGCAGATCAGCCCCAGCATTTT. It yields the protein CASSQEGADQPQHF.